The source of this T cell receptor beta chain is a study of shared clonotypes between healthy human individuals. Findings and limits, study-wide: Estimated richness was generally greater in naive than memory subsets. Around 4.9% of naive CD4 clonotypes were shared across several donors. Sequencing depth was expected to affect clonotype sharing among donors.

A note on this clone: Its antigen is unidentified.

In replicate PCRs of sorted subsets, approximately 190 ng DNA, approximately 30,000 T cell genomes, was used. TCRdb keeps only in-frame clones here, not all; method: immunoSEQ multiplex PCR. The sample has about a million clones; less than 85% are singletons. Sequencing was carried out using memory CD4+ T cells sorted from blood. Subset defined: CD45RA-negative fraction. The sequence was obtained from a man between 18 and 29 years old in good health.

CDR3 DNA sequence: TGTGCCAGCAGTTACCGGCCTTCCAGGGGAGCAGAGACCCAGTACTTC. As protein: CASSYRPSRGAETQYF. The chain recombines TRBV6-5 with TRBJ2-5, with D perhaps matching TRBD1 (6 bases). The CDR3 totals 16 residues. Germline values: CDR1 MNHEY, CDR2 SVGAGI. Trimming took off 2 bases at V and 4 bases at J, with 17 bases between the two ends.